Shown below are 10 T cell receptor beta chains from a single sample sequenced in a study of early T cells in non-severe SARS-CoV-2 infection. TCRdb reanalysed the 5' RACE reads using MiXCR and keeps one entry per CDR3 protein. The sample holds over 25,000 distinct CDR3 sequences; approximately 6% are singletons and the top ten take over 10%. The sequenced sample was whole blood. Receptors were obtained from an adult who was a healthcare worker with PCR-confirmed SARS-CoV-2 infection or an uninfected control (not recorded which).

This clonotype has more than one count but fewer than ten. The CDR3 DNA reads TGCGCCAGCAAGGCGGGACAGGCAAGCAACACCGGGGAGCTGTTTTTT. Protein: CASKAGQASNTGELFF. The chain recombines TRBV5-1 with TRBJ2-2, with 8 bases aligning to TRBD1. V lost 6 bases to trimming and J lost 2 bases; unmatched junction nucleotides: 9. The CDR3 runs to 16 residues. The germline gives CDR1 SGHRS, CDR2 YFSETQ.

This clonotype was picked up a small number of times. V gene TRBV7-2 combines with J gene TRBJ2-3, with a tentative D call TRBD2 (6 bases). This CDR3 spans 14 amino acids. V lost 2 bases and J lost 6, with 12 bases in between. Germline V CDR1 and CDR2: SGHTA, FQGNSA. The CDR3 DNA is TGTGCCAGCAGCTTATATTCTAGCGAGGATACGCAGTATTTT. Its protein is CASSLYSSEDTQYF.

This clonotype was seen ten or more times. V is TRBV20-1 and J is TRBJ1-2; possible D gene TRBD1, 5 bases. The CDR3 runs 14 residues. V was clipped by 5 bases and J by 2 bases, with 15 bases between them. CDR1 and CDR2 (germline): DFQATT, SNEGSKA (reference sequence). The CDR3 protein is CSAPQKGANYGYTF. The CDR3 DNA follows: TGCAGTGCTCCCCAGAAAGGGGCAAACTATGGCTACACCTTC.

This clonotype was detected a few times. J is TRBJ2-7 and V is TRBV7-8; D is perhaps TRBD1 (5 bases). Trimming shortened V by 6 bases and J by 6 bases, and 21 bases separated the two germline ends. Germline assignment: CDR1 SGHVS and CDR2 FQNEAQ. The CDR3 totals 15 residues. The CDR3: CASSQTKTVTGEQYF. DNA of the CDR3: TGTGCCAGCAGTCAGACGAAGACAGTGACTGGCGAGCAGTACTTC.

This clonotype showed up many times. This chain links TRBV12-3 or TRBV12-4 with TRBJ2-4; 11 bases are shared with TRBD1. This CDR3 comprises 15 residues. Trimming cost V 6 bases and J 2 bases; bases outside gene matches: 3. CDR3 amino acids: CASSQDRGPKNIQYF. DNA of the CDR3: TGTGCCAGCAGCCAGGACAGGGGGCCCAAAAACATTCAGTACTTC.

The table lists this clonotype with many counts. This chain joins TRBV7-9 and TRBJ2-7, with D unresolved. Trimming cost V 2 bases and J 2 bases, with 4 bases left between them. CDR3 length: 12 residues. CDR1 is SEHNR and CDR2 is FQNEAQ in the germline V gene (reference sequence). Written as DNA, the CDR3 is TGTGCCAGCAGCTTATCAGCCTACGAGCAGTACTTC. Amino acids: CASSLSAYEQYF. Together with reference TRBV7-9 and TRBJ2-7, the CDR3 gives the full variable domain: DTGVSQNPRHKITKRGQNVTFRCDPISEHNRLYWYRQTLGQGPEFLTYFQNEAQLEKSRLLSDRFSAERPKGSFSTLEIQRTEQGDSAMYLCASSLSAYEQYFGPGTRLTVT.

Only a few counts were recorded for this clonotype. V and J are TRBV20-1 and TRBJ2-1, with TRBD2 matching over 10 bases. Germline-derived CDR1 and CDR2 are DFQATT and SNEGSKA (reference sequence). Losses at the gene ends were 0 bases for V and 9 bases for J; bases not matched to a gene: 8. CDR3 length equals 15 residues. In nucleotides, the CDR3 is TGCAGTGCTAGAGATCATACTAGCGGGGAGGTTGAGCAGTTCTTC. Translating gives CSARDHTSGEVEQFF.

This clonotype has a count of ten or more. The chain's CDR3 is CASSLETSHEQYF. CDR3 bases: TGTGCCAGTAGTCTCGAGACCAGCCACGAGCAGTACTTC. The chain couples TRBV19 to TRBJ2-7; the D is unclear. Germline CDR1 and CDR2: LNHDA and SQIVND (reference sequence). V was trimmed by 5 bases and J by 5 bases, leaving 13 bases between them. The CDR3 totals 13 residues.

This sequence joins TRBV10-3 and TRBJ2-1; possible D gene TRBD1, 6 bases. The V gene's germline CDR1 is ENHRY and CDR2 SYGVKD. The CDR3 runs 15 residues. The V end lost 5 bases, the J end lost 6 bases, and 17 bases lay between the germline ends. The DNA for the CDR3 is TGTGCCATCAGTCTCCGGACAGACAGAGTCAATGAGCAGTTCTTC. Translation: CAISLRTDRVNEQFF.

This clonotype occurred many times. DNA of the CDR3: TGTGCCAGCAGCGTAGGGGGAGGAACCTACGAGCAGTACTTC. Its protein is CASSVGGGTYEQYF. The chain links TRBV9 to TRBJ2-7, with D possibly matching TRBD2 (6 bases). V gave up 0 bases and J gave up 2 bases, with 9 bases separating them. Germline CDR1 and CDR2: SGDLS and YYNGEE. The CDR3 runs to 14 residues.